Below are 16 T cell receptor beta chains sequenced from a single sample in a study of Ad26.COV2.S vaccination and SARS-CoV-2 variants. Assay used: immunoSEQ multiplex PCR; TCRdb lists only in-frame clones, some missing. The table has about 400,000 clones, 88% seen once; the top ten hold 3.5%. Treatment indicated: some 20 received Ad26.COV2.S at low or high dose, single or two shots; about 5 received placebo; per-sample allocation not given. After the first vaccine or placebo injection, samples were drawn on day 63. This material consisted of peripheral blood, taken in a trial of Ad26.COV2.S vaccine versus placebo. These receptors came from a person aged 18-60 years who received the Ad26.COV2.S COVID-19 vaccine or a placebo.

This chain's CDR3 is CASTEGDRPLYEQYF. The CDR3 DNA is TGTGCCAGCACCGAGGGGGACAGACCACTCTACGAGCAGTACTTC. The rearrangement links TRBV6-5 to TRBJ2-7; 7 bases align to TRBD1. Germline lookup yields CDR1 MNHEY and CDR2 SVGAGI. CDR3 length: 15 residues. V lost 7 bases, J lost 3 bases, and 12 bases stayed unmatched.

This sequence joins TRBV2 and TRBJ2-3; no definite D call. V was clipped by 4 bases and J by 6 bases, with 5 bases between them. The germline V gene has CDR1 SNHLY and CDR2 FYNNEI. The CDR3 has 11 residues. The CDR3 sequence is CASSARDTQYF. Written as DNA, the CDR3 is TGTGCCAGCAGTGCCAGGGATACGCAGTATTTT.

CDR3 amino acids: CASSPVGNSPLHF. The DNA for the CDR3 is TGTGCCAGCTCACCAGTCGGAAATTCACCCCTCCACTTT. J is TRBJ1-6 and V is TRBV18; D unresolved. Germline CDR1 is KGHSH and CDR2 is LQKENI. V lost 2 bases and J lost 7, with 6 bases in between. The CDR3 is 13 amino acids.

This chain joins TRBV5-4 and TRBJ1-1; 7 nucleotides line up with TRBD1. The V gene's germline CDR1 is SGHNT and CDR2 YYREEE (reference sequence). CDR3 length equals 16 residues. V lost 2 bases to trimming and J lost 2 bases; unmatched junction nucleotides: 9. CDR3 coding DNA: TGTGCCAGCAGCTTAGGACCGGGACAGACCAACACTGAAGCTTTCTTT. This sequence encodes CASSLGPGQTNTEAFF. Using reference TRBV5-4 and TRBJ1-1 for the parts outside the CDR3, the full variable domain is ETGVTQSPTHLIKTRGQQVTLRCSSQSGHNTVSWYQQALGQGPQFIFQYYREEENGRGNFPPRFSGLQFPNYSSELNVNALELDDSALYLCASSLGPGQTNTEAFFGQGTRLTVV.

V and J are TRBV4-1 and TRBJ2-1; 7 nucleotides align to TRBD2. This CDR3 is 17 amino acids long. Germline V lookup: CDR1 MGHRA, CDR2 YSYEKL. Trimming took 4 bases from V and 2 from J; bases not matched to a gene: 11. CDR3 loop: CASSPSRGDRAYNEQFF. The CDR3 nucleotides read TGCGCCAGCAGCCCCTCCCGGGGGGACCGCGCCTACAATGAGCAGTTCTTC.

The V and J genes are TRBV5-6 and TRBJ1-4, with 7 bases aligning to TRBD1. There are 16 residues in the CDR3. J gave up 3 bases and V 2 bases, and 7 bases lay outside the gene matches. Germline V gene data show CDR1 as SGHDT and CDR2 as YYEEEE. CDR3 bases: TGTGCCAGCAGCTTACTAGACAGGGCGCCTAATGAAAAACTGTTTTTT. Protein sequence: CASSLLDRAPNEKLFF. Full variable domain (outside the CDR3, taken from reference TRBV5-6 and TRBJ1-4): DAGVTQSPTHLIKTRGQQVTLRCSPKSGHDTVSWYQQALGQGPQFIFQYYEEEERQRGNFPDRFSGHQFPNYSSELNVNALLLGDSALYLCASSLLDRAPNEKLFFGSGTQLSVL.

This CDR3 is CASSVAGGEKLFF. Here the CDR3 DNA reads TGCGCCAGCAGTGTGGCAGGAGGAGAAAAACTGTTTTTT. The J gene is TRBJ1-4, the V gene TRBV10-1; D unclear. Germline CDR1 and CDR2: WNHNN and SYGVQD (reference sequence). The CDR3 is made up of 13 amino acids. V lost 4 bases and J lost 8, with 11 bases in between.

The genes are TRBV7-2 and TRBJ2-5; D ambiguous. Germline CDR1 is SGHTA and CDR2 is FQGNSA. The V and J ends lost 5 bases and 5 bases respectively, with 9 bases between them. This CDR3 has 12 residues. The CDR3 spells CASSPSWETQYF. For the CDR3, the DNA is TGTGCCAGCAGCCCTAGTTGGGAGACCCAGTACTTC.

This clone has just a few counts. The chain carries TRBV27 and TRBJ1-5; perhaps TRBD1 as D (6 bases). This CDR3 has 13 residues. The V end was cut by 5 bases, the J end by 6 bases, with 11 bases between. Germline loops: CDR1 MNHEY, CDR2 SMNVEV (reference sequence). The CDR3 coding sequence is TGTGCCAGCAGTCCCAGGGGTTCTCAGCCCCAGCATTTT. Protein: CASSPRGSQPQHF.

The chain is built from TRBV4-1 and TRBJ2-5; 10 bases map to TRBD2. CDR3 length equals 17 residues. Germline-derived CDR1 and CDR2 are MGHRA and YSYEKL. V gave up 3 bases and J gave up 2 bases; unmatched junction bases: 9. As DNA, the CDR3 is TGCGCCAGCAGCCAGTGGCTAGCGGGGGCCGTACAAGAGACCCAGTACTTC. It encodes CASSQWLAGAVQETQYF.

This clone was seen just once. J is TRBJ2-1 and V is TRBV19, with 7 bases fitting TRBD2. The CDR3 has 16 amino acids. Germline CDR1 reads LNHDA; CDR2 reads SQIVND (reference sequence). V was clipped by 2 bases and J by 8 bases; unmatched bases: 12. The CDR3 sequence: CASSIRRTRVKDEQFF. The CDR3 DNA reads as TGTGCCAGTAGTATAAGGAGGACTAGAGTTAAGGATGAGCAGTTCTTC.

The J gene is TRBJ1-2, the V gene TRBV27, with D possibly TRBD1 on 5 matching bases. CDR1 and CDR2 from the germline V gene are MNHEY and SMNVEV (reference sequence). The CDR3 totals 14 residues. The germline V and J ends were trimmed by 5 bases and 7 bases, with 17 bases remaining between them. Written as DNA, the CDR3 is TGTGCCAGCAGTAACCCGGGAGGGGCACGTGGCTACACCTTC. Translation gives CASSNPGGARGYTF.

The chain recombines TRBV10-3 with TRBJ2-7; 15 nucleotides match TRBD2. The CDR3 spans 16 residues. Germline lookup yields CDR1 ENHRY and CDR2 SYGVKD. Trimming cost V 4 bases and J 5 bases; bases outside gene matches: 6. CDR3 coding DNA: TGTGCCATCAGTGGGGGACTAGCGGGGGGCAGAAACGAGCAGTACTTC. This sequence encodes CAISGGLAGGRNEQYF.

The V and J genes are TRBV24-1 and TRBJ2-1, with TRBD1 as a possible D gene (6 bases). Germline V CDR1 and CDR2: KGHDR, SFDVKD. The length of the CDR3 is 17 residues. V was shortened by 3 bases and J by 4 bases, with 18 bases between the two germline ends. For the CDR3, the DNA is TGTGCCACCAGTGATGCACCCCCAGGGGTCGTTTACAATGAGCAGTTCTTC. Protein sequence: CATSDAPPGVVYNEQFF.

This chain connects TRBV11-2 to TRBJ2-5; D remains unclear. The V gene lost 3 bases and the J gene lost 0 bases, with 2 bases spanning the gap. Germline CDR1 and CDR2: SGHAT and FQNNGV. The CDR3 extends over 12 amino acids. The CDR3 is CASSLYQETQYF. The CDR3 nucleotides are TGTGCCAGCAGCTTGTACCAAGAGACCCAGTACTTC.

The genes are TRBV3-1 (or the pseudogene TRBV3-2) and TRBJ1-1; D call uncertain. Trimming stripped 2 bases from V and 7 bases from J, with 11 bases between. The germline CDR1 and CDR2 sequences are LGHDT and YNNKEL (reference sequence). The CDR3 runs to 13 residues. The CDR3: CASSQNRALEAFF. The CDR3 DNA sequence: TGTGCCAGCAGCCAAAACAGAGCCCTTGAAGCTTTCTTT.